The clone carrying this T cell receptor beta chain was observed a handful of times. What it binds is not known. The data are from a study of CD8 T cells in ankylosing spondylitis. Regarding the study as a whole: Enrichment of disease-linked clones was reportedly significant in matched ankylosing spondylitis synovial fluid. What appeared characteristic of ankylosing spondylitis blood was a TCR beta motif of about eight highly homologous variants.

Germline V CDR1 and CDR2: MNHEY, SMNVEV (reference sequence). V lost 4 bases to trimming and J lost 4 bases; unmatched junction nucleotides: 6. The CDR3 length is 15 residues. Using its own MiXCR run on the 5' RACE reads, TCRdb lists one record per CDR3 protein. Found here are approximately 400,000 distinct CDR3 sequences, 17% of them singletons; the top ten hold 0.85% to 1.3%. The V call is TRBV27, the J call TRBJ2-3, with 9 nucleotides matching TRBD1. Sample: blood, either unsorted or a sorted T cell fraction (not recorded which). This clonotype was obtained from a male donor with ankylosing spondylitis. The CDR3 sequence is CASSSGQGDPDTQYF. Here the CDR3 DNA reads TGTGCCAGCAGTTCGGGACAGGGAGATCCAGATACGCAGTATTTT.